These 31 T cell receptor beta chains share one sample of origin, sequenced in a study of T cells after yellow fever vaccination. Via MiXCR, TCRdb re-called the 5' RACE reads, giving one row per CDR3 protein. The sample has more than 95,000 distinct CDR3 sequences, about 7.4% seen once. This material consisted of CD4+ T cells sorted from PBMCs, taken roughly 10 days after the first yellow fever vaccination. The receptor set was obtained from a man aged 18 to 35 who received the YFV17D yellow fever vaccine.

This clonotype was counted at least ten times. V gene TRBV4-3 combines with J gene TRBJ2-5, with 9 positions matching TRBD2. The CDR3 spans 14 residues. Germline lookup yields CDR1 LGHNA and CDR2 YSLEER. V trimming: 3 bases; J trimming: 4 bases; junction bases outside the gene matches: 3. The CDR3 protein is CASSQGLAAETQYF. For the CDR3, the DNA is TGCGCCAGCAGCCAGGGACTAGCCGCAGAGACCCAGTACTTC.

This clonotype has ten or more counts. J is TRBJ1-1 and V is TRBV7-7, with 8 bases that match TRBD1. The length of the CDR3 is 13 residues. Germline V gives CDR1 SSHAT, CDR2 FNYEAQ (reference sequence). With 5 bases clipped from V and 5 bases from J, the junction kept 4 bases outside the gene matches. CDR3 nucleotide sequence: TGTGCCAGCAGCCGGGACAGGCAGACTGAAGCTTTCTTT. It specifies CASSRDRQTEAFF.

Ten or more counts support this clonotype. The chain couples TRBV15 to TRBJ2-5, with D possibly matching TRBD1 (7 bases). This CDR3 contains 16 residues. CDR1 and CDR2 (germline): LNHNV, YYDKDF (reference sequence). The V end was cut by 1 base, the J end by 5 bases, with 17 bases between. The CDR3 sequence: CATSRGYRGLGETQYF. For the CDR3, the DNA is TGTGCCACCAGCAGAGGATACAGGGGACTGGGGGAGACCCAGTACTTC.

This clonotype was recorded many times. J is TRBJ1-5 and V is TRBV6-5; no definite D call. The CDR3 runs to 12 residues. Per the germline V gene, CDR1 is MNHEY and CDR2 is SVGAGI. V was trimmed by 6 bases and J by 9 bases, leaving 12 bases between them. For the CDR3, the DNA is TGTGCCAGCAGCCGCCCCCCGGGGCCCCAGCATTTT. It is translated as CASSRPPGPQHF.

This clonotype was counted ten times or more. The chain joins TRBV5-1 to TRBJ1-1; tentative D call: TRBD1 (6 bases). Trimming took 0 bases from V and 11 from J, leaving 17 bases between them. The germline V gene has CDR1 SGHRS and CDR2 YFSETQ. The CDR3 is 14 amino acids. CDR3 amino acids: CASSLATGSGEAFF. The CDR3 DNA sequence: TGCGCCAGCAGCTTGGCCACAGGGTCGGGGGAGGCTTTCTTT.

This clonotype occurred many times. The V call is TRBV5-1, the J call TRBJ1-1; possible D gene TRBD1, 5 bases. The germline V and J ends were trimmed by 0 bases and 4 bases, with 13 bases remaining between them. Germline V CDR1 and CDR2: SGHRS, YFSETQ. The CDR3 extends over 15 amino acids. The CDR3 DNA is TGCGCCAGCAGCTTGGCTCCGGGGGTGGGCACTGAAGCTTTCTTT. This encodes CASSLAPGVGTEAFF.

This clonotype was seen ten or more times. The chain couples TRBV4-3 to TRBJ2-1, with D maybe TRBD2 (6 bases). The CDR3 runs 15 residues. Germline V gives CDR1 LGHNA, CDR2 YSLEER. V was shortened by 2 bases and J by 0 bases, with 8 bases between the two germline ends. This CDR3 reads CASSQPGLSYNEQFF. CDR3 nucleotide sequence: TGCGCCAGCAGCCAACCGGGACTCTCCTACAATGAGCAGTTCTTC.

This clonotype occurred many times. The rearrangement joins TRBV7-9 to TRBJ2-1; the D is unclear. The germline V gene encodes CDR1 SEHNR and CDR2 FQNEAQ (reference sequence). Trimming stripped 5 bases from V and 2 bases from J, with 10 bases between. This CDR3 is built from 14 residues. CDR3 nucleotide sequence: TGTGCCAGCAGCCAAACAAGGGCCTACAATGAGCAGTTCTTC. As protein: CASSQTRAYNEQFF.

About this clonotype: This could be a read error, since a much larger clone is one nucleotide away. The V call is TRBV20-1, the J call TRBJ2-3; 8 bases are shared with TRBD1. CDR3 size: 16 residues. The J segment lost 3 bases and the V segment lost 4 bases, leaving 12 bases of the junction unmatched. Germline V gene lookup returns CDR1 DFQATT and CDR2 SNEGSKA (reference sequence). The CDR3 spells CSATWLRDRWTDTQYF. The CDR3, as DNA: TGCAGTGCTACATGGCTCCGGGACAGGTGGACAGATACGCAGTATTTT.

Worth noting for this clonotype: With a much larger clone just one base away, this may be a read error. The rearrangement joins TRBV28 to TRBJ1-1; TRBD1 agrees at 8 bases. Germline V gene sequence: CDR1 MDHEN, CDR2 SYDVKM. The CDR3 spans 14 residues. The CDR3 spells CASSYDRGNTGAFF. The CDR3 coding sequence is TGTGCCAGCAGCTATGACAGGGGAAACACTGGAGCTTTCTTT.

Ten or more counts support this clonotype. The CDR3 sequence is CASSHEEQYF. The DNA for the CDR3 is TGTGCCAGCAGCCACGAGGAGCAGTACTTC. The chain recombines TRBV7-2 with TRBJ2-7, with no clear D. Germline values: CDR1 SGHTA, CDR2 FQGNSA. V lost 5 bases and J 7 bases, leaving 6 bases between the germline ends. The CDR3 loop spans 10 amino acids.

This clonotype was detected ten times or more. This rearrangement joins TRBV5-1 to TRBJ1-1, with a weak D call TRBD1 (5 bases). The length of the CDR3 is 15 residues. Germline lookup yields CDR1 SGHRS and CDR2 YFSETQ. Between the trimmed V and J ends, which lost 0 bases and 4 bases, there was a span of 13 bases. CDR3 residues: CASSLVIGVGTEAFF. The CDR3 DNA sequence: TGCGCCAGCAGCTTGGTAATAGGGGTGGGCACTGAAGCTTTCTTT.

This clonotype came up a few times. V gene TRBV9 combines with J gene TRBJ2-1, with 13 positions matching TRBD2. The V segment lost 0 bases and the J segment 7 bases; nucleotides outside the gene matches: 13. Germline loops: CDR1 SGDLS, CDR2 YYNGEE. This CDR3 has 19 amino acids. DNA for the CDR3: TGTGCCAGCAGCGTAGCTTTAACTAGCGGGGGGGCACAAGGAAATGAGCAGTTCTTC. Protein sequence: CASSVALTSGGAQGNEQFF.

Ten or more counts support this clonotype. The V gene is TRBV12-3 or TRBV12-4, the J gene TRBJ1-2, with D unresolved. CDR3 length: 12 amino acids. Between the trimmed V and J ends, which lost 4 bases and 6 bases, there was a span of 9 bases. The CDR3 loop reads CASSSKGDGYTF. The CDR3 DNA is TGTGCCAGCAGTTCTAAGGGTGATGGCTACACCTTC.

This clonotype was counted at least ten times. The genes are TRBV5-1 and TRBJ2-2; a weak D match, TRBD1 (5 bases). Germline-derived CDR1 and CDR2 are SGHRS and YFSETQ. V lost 0 bases, J lost 8 bases, and 14 bases lay in between. The CDR3 covers 15 residues. The CDR3 region is CASSLARRDLGELFF. The CDR3 DNA sequence: TGCGCCAGCAGCTTGGCCCGCAGGGATCTTGGGGAGCTGTTTTTT.

This clonotype was seen at least ten times. This chain uses TRBV20-1 with TRBJ1-6, with 8 bases matching TRBD1. The CDR3 has 15 amino acids. Germline assignment: CDR1 DFQATT and CDR2 SNEGSKA (reference sequence). J lost 8 bases, V lost 3 bases, and 9 bases had no gene match. CDR3 region: CSASRGRGLYSPLHF. DNA for the CDR3: TGCAGTGCTAGTCGGGGCAGGGGGCTTTATTCACCCCTCCACTTT.

This clonotype was seen repeatedly, ten times or more. The CDR3 DNA reads TGTGCCAGCAGCCAGACACAGGGGCTGAACACTGAAGCTTTCTTT. Its protein is CASSQTQGLNTEAFF. V and J are TRBV7-2 and TRBJ1-1, with 7 bases matching TRBD1. CDR3 size: 15 residues. CDR1 SGHTA and CDR2 FQGNSA come from the germline V gene. Germline trimming cut 5 bases from V and 0 bases from J; bases unmatched to any gene: 6.

This clonotype was observed many times. This rearrangement joins TRBV5-4 to TRBJ2-1; tentative D call: TRBD1 (6 bases). The V and J ends lost 1 base and 6 bases respectively, with 14 bases between them. This CDR3 contains 15 residues. CDR1 is SGHNT, CDR2 YYREEE, per germline (reference sequence). DNA for the CDR3: TGTGCCAGCAGCTTGATGGGGACAAGGCTCAATGAGCAGTTCTTC. Its protein is CASSLMGTRLNEQFF.

This clonotype was recorded a few times. The chain combines TRBV9 with TRBJ2-5, with 10 bases lining up with TRBD1. CDR1 and CDR2 from the germline V gene are SGDLS and YYNGEE. This CDR3 spans 15 amino acids. The ends lost 4 bases at V and 5 bases at J; junction bases unmatched: 8. CDR3: CASSKRQGAGETQYF. The CDR3 nucleotides are TGTGCCAGCAGCAAACGACAGGGGGCGGGGGAGACCCAGTACTTC.

This clonotype was counted ten times or more. The chain recombines TRBV6-1 with TRBJ2-5; 7 bases agree with TRBD1. This CDR3 is built from 14 residues. The ends lost 5 bases at V and 5 bases at J; junction bases unmatched: 8. Looked up from germline, CDR1 is MNHNS and CDR2 is SASEGT. CDR3 in DNA: TGTGCCAGCAGTAAACAGGGGTTGCAGGAGACCCAGTACTTC. It specifies CASSKQGLQETQYF.

This clonotype was counted at least ten times. This chain uses TRBV10-1 with TRBJ2-1; weak D call: TRBD2 (6 bases). The length of the CDR3 is 14 residues. Germline V CDR1 and CDR2: WNHNN, SYGVQD (reference sequence). The germline V and J ends were trimmed by 5 bases and 2 bases, with 10 bases remaining between them. The CDR3 is CASSRTGAYNEQFF. CDR3 sequence (DNA): TGCGCCAGCAGTCGGACGGGGGCCTACAATGAGCAGTTCTTC.

This clonotype was counted a few times. The V gene is TRBV7-9, the J gene TRBJ1-5; TRBD1 might be the D (5 bases). The V end was cut by 3 bases, the J end by 7 bases, with 16 bases between. This CDR3 is 15 amino acids long. CDR1 SEHNR and CDR2 FQNEAQ come from the germline V gene (reference sequence). CDR3 sequence (DNA): TGTGCCAGCAGCTTCGGCGGGGAGGGGAGCCAGCCCCAGCATTTT. Encoded protein: CASSFGGEGSQPQHF.

This clonotype was observed many times. The chain employs TRBV12-3 or TRBV12-4 and TRBJ1-2; 7 nucleotides match TRBD1. V lost 5 bases and J lost 7; bases outside the gene matches: 10. The CDR3 is made up of 14 amino acids. In nucleotides, the CDR3 is TGTGCCAGCAGTATGACAGGGTCCTTATCTGGCTACACCTTC. Translating gives CASSMTGSLSGYTF.

As to this clonotype: Just one base apart from a much larger clone, this may be a read error. The V call is TRBV6-1, the J call TRBJ2-1; unclear D gene. The CDR3 is made up of 13 amino acids. Germline loops: CDR1 MNHNS, CDR2 SASEGT. The germline V and J ends were trimmed by 5 bases and 5 bases, with 10 bases remaining between them. As DNA, the CDR3 is TGTGCCAGCAGTCCCCAACGTCACAATGAGCAGTTCTTC. Protein: CASSPQRHNEQFF.

The chain uses TRBV28 and TRBJ2-7, with D hard to call. The V gene lost 4 bases and the J gene lost 5 bases, with 9 bases spanning the gap. The CDR3 spans 12 residues. The germline V gene has CDR1 MDHEN and CDR2 SYDVKM. CDR3 sequence reads: CASSSSRDEQYV. In DNA form, the CDR3 reads TGTGCCAGCAGTTCCTCCCGGGACGAGCAGTACGTC.

This clonotype was recorded a few times. The chain recombines TRBV12-3 or TRBV12-4 with TRBJ1-5; 8 bases line up with TRBD1. Trimming at V came to 3 bases and at J to 0 bases, leaving 7 bases not matched to a gene. The CDR3 is 17 amino acids. CDR3: CASSFKTGDYSNQPQHF. CDR3 in DNA: TGTGCCAGCAGTTTCAAGACAGGGGATTATAGCAATCAGCCCCAGCATTTT.

This clonotype showed up just a few times. CDR3: CASSLLGLAGAAVTDTQYF. CDR3 in DNA: TGTGCCAGCAGCTTACTAGGACTAGCGGGGGCCGCGGTCACAGATACGCAGTATTTT. The V and J genes are TRBV7-2 and TRBJ2-3, with 13 bases aligning to TRBD2. V was clipped by 2 bases and J by 2 bases; unmatched bases: 10. This CDR3 comprises 19 residues. Germline CDR1 and CDR2: SGHTA and FQGNSA. The complete variable domain, with remaining parts taken from reference TRBV7-2 and TRBJ2-3, reads GAGVSQSPSNKVTEKGKDVELRCDPISGHTALYWYRQSLGQGLEFLIYFQGNSAPDKSGLPSDRFSAERTGGSVSTLTIQRTQQEDSAVYLCASSLLGLAGAAVTDTQYFGPGTRLTVL.

This sequence joins TRBV11-3 and TRBJ1-1, with D perhaps matching TRBD1 (6 bases). The germline V and J ends were trimmed by 4 bases and 7 bases, with 13 bases remaining between them. CDR1 SGHNT and CDR2 YENEEA come from the germline V gene. There are 13 residues in the CDR3. The chain's CDR3 is CASSSRQDHEAFF. The CDR3 DNA reads as TGTGCCAGCAGCTCCAGACAGGACCATGAAGCTTTCTTT.

This clonotype appeared many times. The chain carries TRBV2 and TRBJ2-4; TRBD2 might be the D (5 bases). V shed 4 bases and J shed 9 bases, with 13 bases lying between them. The CDR3 totals 13 residues. Germline loops: CDR1 SNHLY, CDR2 FYNNEI. The CDR3 is CASSAGYPPIQYF. The CDR3 coding sequence is TGTGCCAGCAGTGCGGGGTACCCCCCCATTCAGTACTTC.

This clonotype was picked up a small number of times. V is TRBV5-1 and J is TRBJ2-5; tentatively, D is TRBD1 (6 bases). Looked up from germline, CDR1 is SGHRS and CDR2 is YFSETQ. The CDR3 length is 15 residues. V was trimmed by 4 bases and J by 5 bases, leaving 18 bases between them. CDR3 coding DNA: TGCGCCAGCAGCACCCCGACAGGTCCCTCGGAGACCCAGTACTTC. Residues: CASSTPTGPSETQYF.

This clonotype was observed at least ten times. V and J are TRBV5-1 and TRBJ2-3; no firm D call. CDR1 and CDR2 from the germline V gene are SGHRS and YFSETQ. V lost 0 bases to trimming and J lost 2 bases, with 13 bases between them. The CDR3 runs to 16 residues. CDR3 sequence reads: CASSLAWGNPTDTQYF. CDR3 bases: TGCGCCAGCAGCTTGGCCTGGGGAAATCCCACAGATACGCAGTATTTT.